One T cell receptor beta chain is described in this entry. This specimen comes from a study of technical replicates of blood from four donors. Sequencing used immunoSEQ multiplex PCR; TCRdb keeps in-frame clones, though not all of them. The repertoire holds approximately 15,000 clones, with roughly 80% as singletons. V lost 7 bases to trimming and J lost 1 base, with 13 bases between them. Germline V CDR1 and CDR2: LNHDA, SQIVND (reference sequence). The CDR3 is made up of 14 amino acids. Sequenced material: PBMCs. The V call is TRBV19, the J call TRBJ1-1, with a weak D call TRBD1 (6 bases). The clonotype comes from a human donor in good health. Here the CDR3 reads CASTPTGPNTEAFF. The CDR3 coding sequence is TGTGCCAGTACCCCGACAGGACCGAACACTGAAGCTTTCTTT.